Given below is one T cell receptor (beta chain) in context. Its antigen remains unknown. This entry comes from a study of T cell repertoires in cytomegalovirus infection. Study results and caveats: The study identified carriers of CMV plus the relevant HLA from cumulative public TCR beta family frequency. Dominating the ex vivo response were HLA-C-restricted CMV-specific TCR beta clonotypes.

The CDR3 runs to 19 residues. Germline CDR1 SGHTA, CDR2 FQGNSA. V shed 3 bases, J shed 0 bases, and the junction held 5 bases outside the gene matches. TCRdb reprocessed the reads via MiXCR and lists one record per CDR3 protein. The sample lists around 740,000 distinct CDR3 sequences, roughly 36% occurring once. The sequencing input was PBMCs. The TCR sequence derives from a human donor in good health (CMV status not recorded). Some clones in this sample may be carry-over from other donors' samples. This sequence joins TRBV7-2 and TRBJ2-1; 16 bases agree with TRBD2. The chain's CDR3 is CASSFLGLAGGLSYNEQFF. In DNA, the CDR3 is TGTGCCAGCAGCTTCTTGGGACTAGCGGGGGGGCTCTCCTACAATGAGCAGTTCTTC.